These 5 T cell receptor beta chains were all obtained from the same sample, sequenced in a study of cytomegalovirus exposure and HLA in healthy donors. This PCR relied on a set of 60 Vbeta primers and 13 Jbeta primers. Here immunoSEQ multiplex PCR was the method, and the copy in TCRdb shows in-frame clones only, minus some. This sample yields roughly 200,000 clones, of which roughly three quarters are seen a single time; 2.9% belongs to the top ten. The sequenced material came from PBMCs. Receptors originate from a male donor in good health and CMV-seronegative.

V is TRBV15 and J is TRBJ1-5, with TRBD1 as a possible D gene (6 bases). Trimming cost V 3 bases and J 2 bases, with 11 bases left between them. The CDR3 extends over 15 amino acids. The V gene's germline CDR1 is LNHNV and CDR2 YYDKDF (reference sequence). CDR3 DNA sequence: TGTGCCACCAGCAGGTTCAGACAGGGCAATCAGCCCCAGCATTTT. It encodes CATSRFRQGNQPQHF. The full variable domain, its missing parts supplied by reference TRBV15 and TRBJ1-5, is DAMVIQNPRYQVTQFGKPVTLSCSQTLNHNVMYWYQQKSSQAPKLLFHYYDKDFNNEADTPDNFQSRRPNTSFCFLDIRSPGLGDTAMYLCATSRFRQGNQPQHFGDGTRLSIL.

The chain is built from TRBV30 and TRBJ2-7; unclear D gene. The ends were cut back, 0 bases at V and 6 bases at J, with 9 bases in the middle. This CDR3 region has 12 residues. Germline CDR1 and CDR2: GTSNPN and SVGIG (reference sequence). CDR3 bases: TGTGCCTGGAGTGTAGCCTTCACCGAGCAGTACTTC. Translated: CAWSVAFTEQYF. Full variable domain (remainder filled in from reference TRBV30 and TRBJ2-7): SQTIHQWPATLVQPVGSPLSLECTVEGTSNPNLYWYRQAAGRGLQLLFYSVGIGQISSEVPQNLSASRPQDRQFILSSKKLLLSDSGFYLCAWSVAFTEQYFGPGTRLTVT.

CDR3 sequence reads: CASSPPGQSSINYGYTF. The CDR3 region has the DNA TGTGCCAGCAGCCCTCCGGGACAGAGCTCTATAAACTATGGCTACACCTTC. The J gene is TRBJ1-2, the V gene TRBV5-6; TRBD1 aligns across 7 bases. CDR1 is SGHDT and CDR2 is YYEEEE in the germline V gene. There are 17 residues in the CDR3. V was pared by 4 bases and J by 2 bases, with 14 bases of the junction left unmatched. Drawing the rest from reference TRBV5-6 and TRBJ1-2, the complete variable domain is DAGVTQSPTHLIKTRGQQVTLRCSPKSGHDTVSWYQQALGQGPQFIFQYYEEEERQRGNFPDRFSGHQFPNYSSELNVNALLLGDSALYLCASSPPGQSSINYGYTFGSGTRLTVV.

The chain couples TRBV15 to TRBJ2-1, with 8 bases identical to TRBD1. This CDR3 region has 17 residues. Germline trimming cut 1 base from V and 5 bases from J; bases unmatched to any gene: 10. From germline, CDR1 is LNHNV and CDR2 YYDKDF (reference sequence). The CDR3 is CATSRALRGQGHNEQFF. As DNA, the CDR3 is TGTGCCACCAGCAGAGCGTTGCGTGGACAGGGTCACAATGAGCAGTTCTTC. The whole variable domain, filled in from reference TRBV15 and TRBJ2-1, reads DAMVIQNPRYQVTQFGKPVTLSCSQTLNHNVMYWYQQKSSQAPKLLFHYYDKDFNNEADTPDNFQSRRPNTSFCFLDIRSPGLGDTAMYLCATSRALRGQGHNEQFFGPGTRLTVL.

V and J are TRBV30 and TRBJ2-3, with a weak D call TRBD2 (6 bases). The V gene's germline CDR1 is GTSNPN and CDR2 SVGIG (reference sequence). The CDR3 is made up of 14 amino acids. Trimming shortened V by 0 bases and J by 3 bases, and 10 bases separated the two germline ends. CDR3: CAWSVPGRTDTQYF. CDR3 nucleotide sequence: TGTGCCTGGAGTGTACCCGGGAGAACAGATACGCAGTATTTT.